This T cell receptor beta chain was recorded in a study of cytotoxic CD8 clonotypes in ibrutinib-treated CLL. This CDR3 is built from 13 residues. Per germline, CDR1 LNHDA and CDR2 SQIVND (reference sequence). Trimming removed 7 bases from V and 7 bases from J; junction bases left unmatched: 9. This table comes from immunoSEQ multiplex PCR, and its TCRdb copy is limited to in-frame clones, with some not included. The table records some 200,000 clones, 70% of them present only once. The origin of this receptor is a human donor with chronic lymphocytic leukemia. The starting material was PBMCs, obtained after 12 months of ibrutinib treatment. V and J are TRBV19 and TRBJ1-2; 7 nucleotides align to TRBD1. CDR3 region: CASTMTGIGGYTF. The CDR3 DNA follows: TGTGCCAGTACCATGACAGGGATTGGTGGCTACACCTTC.